These 3 T cell receptor beta chains came from one sample sequenced in a study of tumor-infiltrating lymphocytes in localized non-small cell lung cancer (dated by TCRdb to the early 2020s). To prepare the library, the immunoSEQ multiplex PCR assay was applied. In its TCRdb copy, this immuneACCESS table keeps in-frame sequences only and misses some clones. Where compared with another copy, unresolved V genes explain less than half of these, and the others have no known cause. This sample has roughly 16,000 clones in its table, and roughly 71% of those were observed once. In total, the top ten clones hold approximately 6% of the sample. Sequencing was performed on lung tumor tissue. These receptors came from a human donor with non-small cell lung cancer.

The V call is TRBV30, the J call TRBJ1-5, with a weak D call TRBD1 (5 bases). CDR3 length equals 13 residues. Deletions cut 5 bases from V and 3 bases from J, with 11 bases between. Germline V gene lookup returns CDR1 GTSNPN and CDR2 SVGIG (reference sequence). CDR3 in amino acids: CAWSQGPNQPQHF. The CDR3 DNA reads as TGTGCCTGGTCCCAGGGCCCCAATCAGCCCCAGCATTTT.

The chain recombines TRBV11-2 with TRBJ2-3; 9 bases are a match to TRBD2. The ends lost 5 bases at V and 1 base at J; junction bases unmatched: 4. CDR1 and CDR2 (germline): SGHAT, FQNNGV. There are 15 residues in the CDR3. The CDR3 region is CASSPWTSGTDTQYF. The DNA for the CDR3 is TGTGCCAGCAGCCCATGGACTAGCGGCACAGATACGCAGTATTTT.

The J gene is TRBJ1-5, the V gene TRBV6-5; no clear D gene. V lost 0 bases and J 9 bases, leaving 15 bases between the germline ends. Germline loops: CDR1 MNHEY, CDR2 SVGAGI. This CDR3 has 15 residues. CDR3 coding DNA: TGTGCCAGCAGTTACTCGAATCGGGCCCCAGGGCCCCAGCATTTT. Translating it yields CASSYSNRAPGPQHF.